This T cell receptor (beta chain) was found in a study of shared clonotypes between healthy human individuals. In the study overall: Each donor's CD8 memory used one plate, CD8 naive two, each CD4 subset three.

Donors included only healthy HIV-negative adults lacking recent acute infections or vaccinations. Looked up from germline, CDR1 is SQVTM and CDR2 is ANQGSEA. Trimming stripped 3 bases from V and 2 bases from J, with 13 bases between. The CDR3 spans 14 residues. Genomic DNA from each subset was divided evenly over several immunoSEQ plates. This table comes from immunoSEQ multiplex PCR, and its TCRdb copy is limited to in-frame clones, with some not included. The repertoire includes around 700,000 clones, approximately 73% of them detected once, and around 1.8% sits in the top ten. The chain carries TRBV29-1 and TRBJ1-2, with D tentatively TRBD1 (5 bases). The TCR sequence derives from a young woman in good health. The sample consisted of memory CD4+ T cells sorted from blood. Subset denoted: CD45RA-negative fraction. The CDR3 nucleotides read TGCAGCGTTGATAGGGCTGGGGGGAACTATGGCTACACCTTC. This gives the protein CSVDRAGGNYGYTF.